The source of this T cell receptor beta chain is a study of circulating and synovial CD4+ cells in juvenile arthritis (dated by TCRdb to the mid-2010s). For the wider study: Within each patient, the TCRbeta CDR3 repertoires of synovial CD4 T cells, bulk blood CD4 T cells and circulating HLA-DR+ CD4 T cells were compared. Repertoire sequencing aimed to confirm that a circulating synovial-like CD4 T cell subset was enriched in synovial clonotypes. The paper's findings and limits, for the study overall: No difference between circulating pathogenic-like lymphocytes and bulk blood T cells was detected by traditional Vbeta family usage analysis. Circulating pathogenic-like lymphocytes were found to cluster with synovial T cells, and a substantially higher fraction of CDR3 sequences was shared with synovium by circulating pathogenic-like lymphocytes than by bulk blood. Because CPL samples and bulk blood CD4 samples differed in T cell genome counts by at least an order of magnitude, sample-size effects were addressed. Overlap with synovium increased with sequencing depth, so measured shared-clonotype fractions likely underestimated the full repertoire overlap. Compared with bulk blood CD4 repertoires, both the synovial and the circulating pathogenic-like lymphocyte repertoires were less diverse, and some CPL samples were as oligoclonal as synovium.

Turning to this clone: The antigen this receptor binds is unknown. No much larger clonotype is one base removed from it; base qualities were not supplied.

Library preparation was by the immunoSEQ multiplex PCR assay. An external provider carried out the TCRbeta CDR3 sequencing as a commercial service. Concerning the study's data processing: Productive nucleotide sequences and amino acid sequences obtained through in silico translation were used in the analyses. Diversity was measured as Renyi entropy over a range of alpha values, and the median of 200 repeated subsamples was taken to equalise sample size. The distance between each pair of repertoires was calculated as one minus the Chao-modified Jaccard index, which corrects for under-sampling, and this distance was used for clustering. Frequency-weighted overlap with synovial clonotypes was calculated across 200 sample sizes, using 200 draws without replacement for each, and the value reported was the one at the size of the smaller sample. Not all clones reach the TCRdb copy of this immuneACCESS table, which keeps in-frame sequences only. Checked studies attribute under half of the gap to unresolved V genes and leave the rest unexplained. V and J calls and clone size are given by that table; D and trimming were obtained from the DNA. The sample records some 33,000 clones, approximately 94% of which are singletons. Together, the top ten hold less than 0.8% of the sample.

Donors of the sequenced samples were patients with active juvenile idiopathic arthritis. Right after thawing, the cells went straight into sorting, and Live/Dead Fixable Near-IR Stain was used to exclude dead cells. CDR1 and CDR2 (SGHTA, FQGTGA) derive from the germline V gene. Including the terminal cysteine and phenylalanine, the CDR3 comprises 13 residues. CDR3 DNA is the only sequence kept; it has 39 bases, read in frame from the first base. V is cut by 4 bases and J by 6 bases, and the space between the germline ends is 9 bases. The V and J segments used are TRBV7-3 and TRBJ2-2, and TRBD2 may be the D gene, going by 5 matching bases. The sequence was collected from a human donor with juvenile idiopathic arthritis. The sample consisted of CD4+ T cells from blood. The nucleotide sequence reads TGTGCCAGCAGCTCGGGGTCTCCCGGGGAGCTGTTTTTT. This codes for CASSSGSPGELFF.